This TCR beta chain stems from a study of T cells after yellow fever vaccination. This clonotype was picked up many times. Trimming removed 4 bases from V and 0 bases from J, with 16 bases in between. Germline CDR1 MNHEY, CDR2 SVGAGI. The CDR3 covers 16 residues. TCRdb independently ran MiXCR on the 5' RACE reads; one entry per CDR3 protein. The data contain roughly 150,000 distinct CDR3 sequences, about 6.2% of them singletons. Sequencing used CD4+ T cells sorted from PBMCs, obtained 10 days after the yellow fever booster vaccination. This receptor was identified in a man aged 25-45 years who received the YFV17D yellow fever vaccine. The chain combines TRBV6-5 with TRBJ2-7, with D unresolved. This CDR3 reads CASSFPPRGSSYEQYF. The CDR3 DNA reads as TGTGCCAGCAGTTTCCCCCCCCGCGGAAGCTCCTACGAGCAGTACTTC.